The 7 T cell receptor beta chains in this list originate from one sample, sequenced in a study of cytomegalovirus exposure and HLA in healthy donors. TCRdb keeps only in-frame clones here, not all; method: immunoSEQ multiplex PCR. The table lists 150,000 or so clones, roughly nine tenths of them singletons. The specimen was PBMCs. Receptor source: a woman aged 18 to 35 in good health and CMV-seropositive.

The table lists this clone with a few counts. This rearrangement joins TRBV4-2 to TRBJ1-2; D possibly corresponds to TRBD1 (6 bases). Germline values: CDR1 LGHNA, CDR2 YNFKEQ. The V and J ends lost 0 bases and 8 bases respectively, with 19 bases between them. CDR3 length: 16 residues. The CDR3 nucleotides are TGTGCCAGCAGCCAAGAGTGGACGACAGGTTTTGAAGGCTACACCTTC. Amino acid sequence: CASSQEWTTGFEGYTF.

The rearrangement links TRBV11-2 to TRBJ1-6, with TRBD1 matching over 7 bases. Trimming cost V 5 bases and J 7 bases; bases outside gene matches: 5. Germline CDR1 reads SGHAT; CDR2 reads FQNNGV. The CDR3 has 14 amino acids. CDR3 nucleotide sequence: TGTGCCAGCAGCCTCAGGGGACAGAATTCACCCCTCCACTTT. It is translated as CASSLRGQNSPLHF.

The CDR3 spells CAIRPTGEDYGYTF. The CDR3 coding sequence is TGTGCCATCAGGCCGACAGGGGAGGACTATGGCTACACCTTC. The V and J genes are TRBV10-3 and TRBJ1-2; 8 positions agree with TRBD1. Per the germline V gene, CDR1 is ENHRY and CDR2 is SYGVKD. The V gene end was trimmed by 6 bases and the J gene end by 3 bases; junction bases not matched to a gene: 6. The CDR3 covers 14 residues.

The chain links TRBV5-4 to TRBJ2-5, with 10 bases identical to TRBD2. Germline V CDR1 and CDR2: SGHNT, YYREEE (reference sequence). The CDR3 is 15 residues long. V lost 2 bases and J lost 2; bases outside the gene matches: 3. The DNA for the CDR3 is TGTGCCAGCAGCTTTTTAGCGGGGGGACAAGAGACCCAGTACTTC. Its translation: CASSFLAGGQETQYF. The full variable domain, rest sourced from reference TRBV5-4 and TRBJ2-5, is ETGVTQSPTHLIKTRGQQVTLRCSSQSGHNTVSWYQQALGQGPQFIFQYYREEENGRGNFPPRFSGLQFPNYSSELNVNALELDDSALYLCASSFLAGGQETQYFGPGTRLLVL.

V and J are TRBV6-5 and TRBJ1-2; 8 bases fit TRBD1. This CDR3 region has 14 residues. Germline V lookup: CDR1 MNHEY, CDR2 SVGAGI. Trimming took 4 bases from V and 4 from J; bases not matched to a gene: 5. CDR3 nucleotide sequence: TGTGCCAGCAGTTCCTTGACAGGGGTCTATGGCTACACCTTC. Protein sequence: CASSSLTGVYGYTF.

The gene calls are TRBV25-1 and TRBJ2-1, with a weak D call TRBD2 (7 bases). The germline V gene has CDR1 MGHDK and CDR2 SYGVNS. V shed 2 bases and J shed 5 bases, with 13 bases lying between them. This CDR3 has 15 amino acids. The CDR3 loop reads CASSERRGGHNEQFF. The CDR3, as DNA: TGTGCCAGCAGTGAACGGAGGGGGGGACACAATGAGCAGTTCTTC.

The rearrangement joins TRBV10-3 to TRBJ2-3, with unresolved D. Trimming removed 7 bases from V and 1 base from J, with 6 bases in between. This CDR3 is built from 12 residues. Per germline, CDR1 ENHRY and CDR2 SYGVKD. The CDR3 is CAITPGTDTQYF. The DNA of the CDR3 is TGTGCCATCACCCCAGGCACAGATACGCAGTATTTT.